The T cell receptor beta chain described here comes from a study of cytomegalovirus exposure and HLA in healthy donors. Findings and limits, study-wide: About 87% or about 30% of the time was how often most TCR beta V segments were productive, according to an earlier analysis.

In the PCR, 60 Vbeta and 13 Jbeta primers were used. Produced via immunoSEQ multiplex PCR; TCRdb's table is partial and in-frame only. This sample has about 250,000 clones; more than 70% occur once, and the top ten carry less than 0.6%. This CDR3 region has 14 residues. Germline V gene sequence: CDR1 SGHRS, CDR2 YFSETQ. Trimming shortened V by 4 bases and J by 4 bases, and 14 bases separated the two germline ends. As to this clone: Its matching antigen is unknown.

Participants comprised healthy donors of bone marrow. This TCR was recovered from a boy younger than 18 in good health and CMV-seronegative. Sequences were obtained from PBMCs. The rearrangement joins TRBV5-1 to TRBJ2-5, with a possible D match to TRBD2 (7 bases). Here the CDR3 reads CASSRGGIGETQYF. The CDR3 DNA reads TGCGCCAGCAGCCGCGGGGGCATCGGAGAGACCCAGTACTTC. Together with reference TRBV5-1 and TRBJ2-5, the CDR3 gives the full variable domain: KAGVTQTPRYLIKTRGQQVTLSCSPISGHRSVSWYQQTPGQGLQFLFEYFSETQRNKGNFPGRFSGRQFSNSRSEMNVSTLELGDSALYLCASSRGGIGETQYFGPGTRLLVL.